This is a list of T cell receptor beta chains from one sample in a study of a mutant IDH1 vaccine in newly diagnosed glioma. The table came from immunoSEQ multiplex PCR; TCRdb's copy has only in-frame clones and leaves some out. The sample includes about 24,000 clones, 82% of them seen just once. No antigens are known for them. This specimen was PBMCs, taken from a glioma patient whose treatment included an IDH1 peptide vaccine. Every receptor here comes from a man aged 35 to 55 with glioma. Some clones in this sample may be carry-over from other donors' samples. Both conserved end residues are part of each CDR3. A D gene is named only where the DNA matches it firmly. Clone size is given for some rows only: seen once, a few or many times, or a class if the clone is expanded.

size: -; V: TRBV5-1; J: TRBJ1-6; D: TRBD1; CDR3: CASSYRDRDSPLHF; DNA: TGCGCCAGCAGCTACCGGGACAGGGATTCACCCCTCCACTTT
size: -; V: TRBV10-3; J: TRBJ1-6; D: -; CDR3: CAISDLNSPLHF; DNA: TGTGCCATCAGTGACCTGAATTCACCCCTCCACTTT
size: -; V: TRBV18; J: TRBJ1-2; D: -; CDR3: CASSPSGVVGYGYTF; DNA: TGTGCCAGCTCACCATCAGGGGTCGTAGGTTATGGCTACACCTTC
size: -; V: TRBV14; J: TRBJ1-6; D: -; CDR3: CASSQGLTLHF; DNA: TGTGCCAGCAGCCAAGGACTCACCCTCCACTTT
size: once; V: TRBV14; J: TRBJ1-1; D: -; CDR3: CASSQVIPPSTEKAFF; DNA: TGTGCCAGCAGCCAAGTTATCCCTCCCTCGACAGAAAAAGCTTTCTTT
size: -; V: TRBV6-5; J: TRBJ2-5; D: TRBD1; CDR3: CASSRTGGIGTQYF; DNA: TGTGCCAGCAGTAGGACAGGGGGAATTGGGACCCAGTACTTC
size: few; V: TRBV6-1; J: TRBJ1-2; D: TRBD1; CDR3: CASSVGRGTGDGYTF; DNA: TGTGCCAGCAGCGTAGGTAGAGGGACAGGTGATGGCTACACCTTC
size: -; V: TRBV13; J: TRBJ2-3; D: -; CDR3: CASSFQGGDTQYF; DNA: TGTGCCAGCAGCTTTCAGGGTGGGGATACGCAGTATTTT
size: -; V: TRBV6-5; J: TRBJ1-2; D: -; CDR3: CASSSPGIQNYGYTF; DNA: TGTGCCAGCAGTTCCCCAGGGATACAGAACTATGGCTACACCTTC
size: once; V: TRBV5-4; J: TRBJ2-7; D: -; CDR3: CASSLGTGTYEQYF; DNA: TGTGCCAGCAGCTTGGGGACTGGAACCTACGAGCAGTACTTC
size: -; V: TRBV5-5; J: TRBJ1-5; D: -; CDR3: CASSLRGDGYQPQHF; DNA: TGTGCCAGCAGCTTGCGTGGGGACGGATATCAGCCCCAGCATTTT
size: -; V: TRBV30; J: TRBJ1-2; D: TRBD1; CDR3: CAWEGAPASYGYTF; DNA: TGTGCCTGGGAGGGGGCGCCGGCAAGCTATGGCTACACCTTC
size: -; V: TRBV4-2; J: TRBJ2-5; D: -; CDR3: CASSQDRGSQETQYF; DNA: TGTGCCAGCAGCCAAGATCGCGGTAGCCAAGAGACCCAGTACTTC
size: -; V: TRBV5-1; J: TRBJ2-5; D: -; CDR3: CASSYWSSGQETQYF; DNA: TGCGCCAGCAGCTACTGGAGTAGCGGCCAAGAGACCCAGTACTTC
size: once; V: TRBV5-4; J: TRBJ1-2; D: TRBD1; CDR3: CASSRVGGRGHYGYTF; DNA: TGTGCCAGCAGCAGAGTAGGTGGCAGGGGGCATTATGGCTACACCTTC
size: -; V: TRBV5-1; J: TRBJ2-1; D: -; CDR3: CASSLDGRNTYNEQFF; DNA: TGCGCCAGCAGCTTGGACGGGCGAAATACCTACAATGAGCAGTTCTTC
size: -; V: TRBV6-1; J: TRBJ2-2; D: TRBD1; CDR3: CASSGGQGAYGELFF; DNA: TGTGCCAGCAGTGGGGGACAGGGGGCGTACGGGGAGCTGTTTTTT
size: -; V: TRBV7-2; J: TRBJ1-6; D: -; CDR3: CASSRRQVSNSPLHF; DNA: TGTGCCAGCAGCCGTAGACAGGTTTCTAATTCACCCCTCCACTTT
size: -; V: TRBV7-9; J: TRBJ1-1; D: -; CDR3: CASSSYREHQKAFF; DNA: TGTGCCAGCAGCTCATACAGGGAGCACCAGAAAGCTTTCTTT
size: -; V: TRBV29-1; J: TRBJ1-4; D: TRBD1; CDR3: CSARTGGLTNEKLFF; DNA: TGCAGCGCCAGGACAGGGGGCCTTACTAATGAAAAACTGTTTTTT
size: -; V: TRBV9; J: TRBJ1-4; D: -; CDR3: CASSVAGMNEKLFF; DNA: TGTGCCAGCAGCGTAGCAGGGATGAATGAAAAACTGTTTTTT
size: -; V: TRBV4-1; J: TRBJ1-4; D: TRBD1; CDR3: CASSHPSTGINEKLFF; DNA: TGCGCCAGCAGCCACCCCTCGACAGGGATTAATGAAAAACTGTTTTTT
size: -; V: TRBV4-1; J: TRBJ2-7; D: TRBD1; CDR3: CASSQPGQGRNEQYF; DNA: TGCGCCAGCAGCCAACCGGGACAGGGTCGGAACGAGCAGTACTTC
size: few; V: TRBV19; J: TRBJ2-1; D: TRBD2; CDR3: CASSISGGNRNEQFF; DNA: TGTGCCAGTAGTATCAGCGGGGGGAATAGGAATGAGCAGTTCTTC
size: -; V: TRBV7-9; J: TRBJ1-1; D: -; CDR3: CASSLGGQLTEAFF; DNA: TGTGCCAGCAGCTTGGGAGGGCAGCTCACTGAAGCTTTCTTT
size: -; V: TRBV5-4; J: TRBJ1-1; D: TRBD1; CDR3: CASSRDRDTEAFF; DNA: TGTGCCAGCAGTCGGGACAGGGACACTGAAGCTTTCTTT
size: -; V: TRBV5-1; J: TRBJ1-4; D: TRBD1; CDR3: CASRGQGIEKLFF; DNA: TGCGCCAGCAGGGGACAGGGTATCGAAAAACTGTTTTTT
size: -; V: TRBV10-3; J: TRBJ2-1; D: -; CDR3: CAIGESSNEQFF; DNA: TGTGCCATCGGAGAAAGTAGCAATGAGCAGTTCTTC
size: -; V: TRBV29-1; J: TRBJ2-3; D: TRBD1; CDR3: CSVETGVSTDTQYF; DNA: TGCAGCGTGGAGACAGGGGTTAGCACAGATACGCAGTATTTT
size: -; V: TRBV5-6; J: TRBJ1-6; D: -; CDR3: CASSDTTGHFNSPLHF; DNA: TGTGCCAGCAGCGATACCACGGGACACTTTAATTCACCCCTCCACTTT
size: -; V: TRBV6-5; J: TRBJ1-1; D: -; CDR3: CASSYSLNTEAFF; DNA: TGTGCCAGCAGTTACAGTCTGAACACTGAAGCTTTCTTT
size: -; V: TRBV19; J: TRBJ1-2; D: -; CDR3: CASSIEQGMGYGYTF; DNA: TGTGCCAGTAGTATTGAGCAGGGGATGGGCTATGGCTACACCTTC
size: -; V: TRBV11-1; J: TRBJ1-2; D: TRBD1; CDR3: CTSSLGTGNGYTF; DNA: TGTACCAGCAGCCTGGGGACAGGGAACGGCTACACCTTC